This T cell receptor beta chain stems from a study of blood T cells in healthy people across ages. Whole-study results and caveats: Reliance upon unsorted PBMCs precluded definitive naive versus antigen-experienced comparison. Aged donors had fewer naive CD4+ cells and lower diversity than long-lived donors. Across the age range, TCR beta diversity per million T cells fell in a roughly linear way.

As regards this clonotype: Antigen unknown.

Using a J-beta primer mix together with a sample-barcoded 5' primer, a second PCR was run for roughly 7 to 11 cycles. TCRdb fed the 5' RACE reads into MiXCR, producing one record per CDR3 protein. Here the sample spans roughly 700,000 distinct CDR3 sequences, roughly 25% being singletons. Germline V gene data show CDR1 as SGHRS and CDR2 as YFSETQ. CDR3 length equals 14 residues. The same sample was also studied in work on T cells of mothers and their children. As that study records: Study donors consisted of three healthy Caucasian mothers and their six children.

Sequencing was done on a sample of blood. The chain employs TRBV5-1 and TRBJ2-5; D gene uncertain. The tail of the sequence fits TRBJ2-1 better, so the J call may be wrong. The source is a boy between 10 and 17 years old in good health. The CDR3 DNA is TGCGCCAGCAGCCTCCGGTTGGAATATGATGAGCAGTTCTTC. This translates into CASSLRLEYDEQFF.